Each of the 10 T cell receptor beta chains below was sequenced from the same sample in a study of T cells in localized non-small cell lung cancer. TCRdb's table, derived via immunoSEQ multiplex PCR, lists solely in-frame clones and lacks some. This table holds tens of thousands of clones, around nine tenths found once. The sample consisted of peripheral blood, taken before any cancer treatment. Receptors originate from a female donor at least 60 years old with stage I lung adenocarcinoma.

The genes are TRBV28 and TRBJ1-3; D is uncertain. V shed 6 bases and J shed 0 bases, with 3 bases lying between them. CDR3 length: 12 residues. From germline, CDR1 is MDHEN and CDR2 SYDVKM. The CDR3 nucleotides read TGTGCCAGCAGACTCTCTGGAAACACCATATATTTT. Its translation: CASRLSGNTIYF.

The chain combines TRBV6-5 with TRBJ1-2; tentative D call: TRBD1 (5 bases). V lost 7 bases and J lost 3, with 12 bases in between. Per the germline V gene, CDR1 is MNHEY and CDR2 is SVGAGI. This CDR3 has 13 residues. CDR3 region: CASKRGMDYGYTF. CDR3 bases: TGTGCCAGCAAGAGGGGCATGGACTATGGCTACACCTTC.

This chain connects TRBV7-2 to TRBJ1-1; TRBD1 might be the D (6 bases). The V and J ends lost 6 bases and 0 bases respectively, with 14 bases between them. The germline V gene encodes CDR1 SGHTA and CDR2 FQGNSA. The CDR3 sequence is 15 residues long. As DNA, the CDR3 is TGTGCCAGCAGAGTTCCACGACAGGTGAACACTGAAGCTTTCTTT. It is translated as CASRVPRQVNTEAFF.

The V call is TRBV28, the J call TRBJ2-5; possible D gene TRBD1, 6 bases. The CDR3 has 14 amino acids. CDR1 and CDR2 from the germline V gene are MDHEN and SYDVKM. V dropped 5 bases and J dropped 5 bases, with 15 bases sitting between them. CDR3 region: CASSLPGARETQYF. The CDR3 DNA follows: TGTGCCAGCAGTCTCCCAGGGGCGCGGGAGACCCAGTACTTC.

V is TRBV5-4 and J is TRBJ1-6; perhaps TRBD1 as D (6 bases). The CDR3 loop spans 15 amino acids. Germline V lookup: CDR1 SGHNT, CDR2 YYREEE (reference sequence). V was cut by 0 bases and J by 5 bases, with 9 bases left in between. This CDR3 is CASSLGGANNSPLHF. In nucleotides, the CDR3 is TGTGCCAGCAGCTTGGGGGGGGCGAATAATTCACCCCTCCACTTT.

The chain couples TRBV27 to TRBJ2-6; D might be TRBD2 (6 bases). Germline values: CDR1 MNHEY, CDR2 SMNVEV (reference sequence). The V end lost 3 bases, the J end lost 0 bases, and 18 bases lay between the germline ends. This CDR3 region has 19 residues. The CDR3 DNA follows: TGTGCCAGCAGTTTCTACGGCGGGGACGATCTCTCTGGGGCCAACGTCCTGACTTTC. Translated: CASSFYGGDDLSGANVLTF.

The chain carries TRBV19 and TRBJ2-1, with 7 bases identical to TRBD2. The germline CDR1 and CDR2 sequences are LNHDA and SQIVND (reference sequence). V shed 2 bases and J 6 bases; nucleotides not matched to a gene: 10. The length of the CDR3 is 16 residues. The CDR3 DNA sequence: TGTGCCAGTAGTATACTGGGAGCGGGGCCCCTCAATGAGCAGTTCTTC. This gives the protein CASSILGAGPLNEQFF. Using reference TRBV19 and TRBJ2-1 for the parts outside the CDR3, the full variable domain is DGGITQSPKYLFRKEGQNVTLSCEQNLNHDAMYWYRQDPGQGLRLIYYSQIVNDFQKGDIAEGYSVSREKKESFPLTVTSAQKNPTAFYLCASSILGAGPLNEQFFGPGTRLTVL.

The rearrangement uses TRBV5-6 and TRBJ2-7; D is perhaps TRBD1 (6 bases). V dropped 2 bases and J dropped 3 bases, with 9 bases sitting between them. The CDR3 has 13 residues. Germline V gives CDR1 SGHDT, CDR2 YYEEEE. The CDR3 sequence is CASSLGQHYEQYF. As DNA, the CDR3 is TGTGCCAGCAGCTTAGGACAGCACTACGAGCAGTACTTC. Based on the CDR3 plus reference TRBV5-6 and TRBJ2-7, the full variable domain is DAGVTQSPTHLIKTRGQQVTLRCSPKSGHDTVSWYQQALGQGPQFIFQYYEEEERQRGNFPDRFSGHQFPNYSSELNVNALLLGDSALYLCASSLGQHYEQYFGPGTRLTVT.

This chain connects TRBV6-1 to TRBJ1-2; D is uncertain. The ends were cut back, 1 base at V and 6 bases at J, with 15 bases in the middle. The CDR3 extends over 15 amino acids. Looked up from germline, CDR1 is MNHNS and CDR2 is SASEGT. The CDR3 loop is CASSEVPGRPDGYTF. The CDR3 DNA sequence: TGTGCCAGCAGTGAAGTCCCTGGCCGCCCTGATGGCTACACCTTC.

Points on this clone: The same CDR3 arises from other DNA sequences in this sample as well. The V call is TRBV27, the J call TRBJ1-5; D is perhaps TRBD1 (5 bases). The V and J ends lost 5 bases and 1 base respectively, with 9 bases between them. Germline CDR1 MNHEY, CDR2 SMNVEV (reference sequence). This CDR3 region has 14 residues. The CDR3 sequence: CASSHRDSNQPQHF. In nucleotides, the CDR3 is TGTGCCAGCAGTCACCGGGACAGCAATCAGCCCCAGCATTTT.